The 32 T cell receptor beta chains reported below all come from one sample, sequenced in a study of cytomegalovirus exposure and HLA in healthy donors. The study ran its PCR with 60 Vbeta and 13 Jbeta primers. Clones were read by immunoSEQ multiplex PCR, and TCRdb kept only the in-frame ones, dropping some. Found here are 150,000 to 200,000 clones, more than 65% of them singletons; the top ten hold 1% to 1.5%. The sequencing input was PBMCs. The receptors were sampled from a man aged 45-60 years in good health and CMV-seropositive.

This clone was seen once. The chain combines TRBV18 with TRBJ2-7, with 9 bases fitting TRBD2. Germline assignment: CDR1 KGHSH and CDR2 LQKENI. This CDR3 has 16 amino acids. J gave up 3 bases and V 0 bases, and 6 bases lay outside the gene matches. In nucleotides, the CDR3 is TGTGCCAGCTCACCACCGGGTTCAGCGGGAGGCTACGAGCAGTACTTC. Its protein product is CASSPPGSAGGYEQYF.

This clone was counted only a few times. The rearrangement links TRBV25-1 to TRBJ2-5; D is possibly TRBD2 (5 bases). V dropped 4 bases and J dropped 5 bases, with 11 bases sitting between them. CDR3 length equals 13 residues. Germline CDR1 is MGHDK and CDR2 is SYGVNS. The CDR3 DNA follows: TGTGCCAGCAGTGTGGGGAGCTTGGAGACCCAGTACTTC. Its translation is CASSVGSLETQYF.

The genes are TRBV5-4 and TRBJ1-6; D uncertain. CDR3 length equals 13 residues. The V gene's germline CDR1 is SGHNT and CDR2 YYREEE (reference sequence). The V gene lost 2 bases and the J gene lost 7 bases, with 7 bases spanning the gap. CDR3 amino acids: CASSFEKNSPLHF. CDR3 nucleotides: TGTGCCAGCAGCTTCGAGAAGAATTCACCCCTCCACTTT.

The rearrangement uses TRBV4-1 and TRBJ1-2; 12 nucleotides align to TRBD1. The CDR3 totals 15 residues. Germline CDR1 and CDR2: MGHRA and YSYEKL. The junction had 7 bases not matched to a gene; V was cut back by 4 bases and J by 7 bases. The CDR3 DNA reads TGCGCCAGCAGCCGCCGTGGGGACAGGGGGCTTGGCTACACCTTC. Translated, it gives CASSRRGDRGLGYTF.

This chain links TRBV27 with TRBJ1-5; 7 bases are shared with TRBD1. The V and J ends lost 4 bases and 3 bases, in that order; junction bases with no gene match: 9. The CDR3 totals 16 residues. CDR1 and CDR2 from the germline V gene are MNHEY and SMNVEV (reference sequence). CDR3 residues: CASSSQQGPDNQPQHF. In DNA, the CDR3 is TGTGCCAGCAGTTCCCAACAGGGGCCCGACAATCAGCCCCAGCATTTT.

This clone occurred a few times. This chain links TRBV19 with TRBJ1-5; 9 bases are a match to TRBD1. The germline CDR1 and CDR2 sequences are LNHDA and SQIVND (reference sequence). The CDR3 runs 18 residues. V lost 7 bases, J lost 6 bases, and 19 bases stayed unmatched. Here the CDR3 DNA reads TGTGCCAGTAACAGGAAGCCGGGCGAACAGGGGGCTTTTCAGCCCCAGCATTTT. Its protein is CASNRKPGEQGAFQPQHF.

Concerning this clone itself: Within the sample, other DNA sequences also encode this same CDR3. The chain uses TRBV6-5 and TRBJ2-1, with D possibly being TRBD1 (6 bases). CDR3 size: 16 residues. Between the trimmed V and J ends, which lost 0 bases and 0 bases, there was a span of 9 bases. CDR1 MNHEY and CDR2 SVGAGI come from the germline V gene. CDR3 sequence: CASSYSGASSYNEQFF. DNA for the CDR3: TGTGCCAGCAGTTACTCGGGGGCTAGCTCCTACAATGAGCAGTTCTTC.

For this clone: The same CDR3 arises from other DNA sequences in this sample as well. This rearrangement joins TRBV9 to TRBJ1-2, with D possibly TRBD1 on 5 matching bases. This CDR3 is 12 amino acids long. V was cut by 0 bases and J by 5 bases, with 5 bases left in between. Germline V lookup: CDR1 SGDLS, CDR2 YYNGEE. The CDR3 sequence is CASSVAGYGYTF. The CDR3 bases are TGTGCCAGCAGCGTAGCAGGGTATGGCTACACCTTC.

The chain couples TRBV7-2 to TRBJ2-7; TRBD1 agrees at 8 bases. This CDR3 is 14 amino acids long. Germline V gene sequence: CDR1 SGHTA, CDR2 FQGNSA. Trimming took 5 bases from V and 3 from J; bases not matched to a gene: 6. CDR3 in DNA: TGTGCCAGCAGCCCCACAGGGGGAGGCTACGAGCAGTACTTC. It translates to CASSPTGGGYEQYF.

The chain carries TRBV2 and TRBJ2-1, with TRBD2 identical over 9 bases. The CDR3 sequence is 16 residues long. V trimming: 3 bases; J trimming: 3 bases; junction bases outside the gene matches: 6. Per germline, CDR1 SNHLY and CDR2 FYNNEI. The CDR3 reads CASSDTSGLFYNEQFF. The CDR3 DNA sequence: TGTGCCAGCAGTGATACTAGCGGGCTTTTCTACAATGAGCAGTTCTTC.

The chain uses TRBV7-3 and TRBJ2-3; D is unclear. The germline gives CDR1 SGHTA, CDR2 FQGTGA. This CDR3 has 15 amino acids. Trimming removed 5 bases from V and 4 bases from J, with 16 bases in between. The CDR3 region has the DNA TGTGCCAGCAGCACCAGAGGCCTCCCGTCAGATACGCAGTATTTT. Its translation: CASSTRGLPSDTQYF.

V is TRBV18 and J is TRBJ1-5; possibly TRBD1 for D (5 bases). V was cut by 2 bases and J by 4 bases, with 9 bases left in between. This CDR3 comprises 14 residues. Germline values: CDR1 KGHSH, CDR2 LQKENI. In DNA, the CDR3 is TGTGCCAGCTCACCAGGGGCGGGGAATCAGCCCCAGCATTTT. Translation gives CASSPGAGNQPQHF. The variable domain in full, with the rest retrieved from reference TRBV18 and TRBJ1-5, is NAGVMQNPRHLVRRRGQEARLRCSPMKGHSHVYWYRQLPEEGLKFMVYLQKENIIDESGMPKERFSAEFPKEGPSILRIQQVVRGDSAAYFCASSPGAGNQPQHFGDGTRLSIL.

The rearrangement joins TRBV4-3 to TRBJ2-7, with 14 bases identical to TRBD2. J was trimmed by 3 bases and V by 4 bases; bases with no gene match: 5. The CDR3 loop spans 16 amino acids. Germline V gene sequence: CDR1 LGHNA, CDR2 YSLEER. The CDR3 is CASSPAGLAGGYEQYF. The CDR3 nucleotides are TGCGCCAGCAGCCCAGCCGGACTAGCGGGAGGCTACGAGCAGTACTTC.

This clone occurred once. The chain has TRBV28 and TRBJ1-5; TRBD1 agrees at 9 bases. The CDR3 spans 17 residues. CDR1 MDHEN and CDR2 SYDVKM come from the germline V gene. Unmatched junction bases numbered 7, after V lost 4 bases and J lost 0 bases. The chain's CDR3 is CASSYVTGGYSNQPQHF. CDR3 DNA sequence: TGTGCCAGCAGTTACGTGACAGGGGGATATAGCAATCAGCCCCAGCATTTT.

The CDR3, as DNA: TGTGCCAGCAGCTCTCCGGGACAGCCGAACACCGGGGAGCTGTTTTTT. This translates into CASSSPGQPNTGELFF. The chain carries TRBV28 and TRBJ2-2; 7 bases fit TRBD1. The CDR3 is 16 residues long. Losses at the gene ends were 6 bases for V and 0 bases for J; bases not matched to a gene: 7. Germline CDR1 MDHEN, CDR2 SYDVKM.

To note about this clone: The same CDR3 also results from other DNA sequences found in this sample. V usage is TRBV6-5 and J usage is TRBJ1-6; 8 nucleotides agree with TRBD1. J gave up 7 bases and V 6 bases, and 2 bases lay outside the gene matches. The CDR3 contains 13 residues. CDR1 and CDR2 (germline): MNHEY, SVGAGI. DNA for the CDR3: TGTGCCAGCAGCAGGACAGGGAATTCACCCCTCCACTTT. It codes for CASSRTGNSPLHF.

This clone was picked up one time. This CDR3 is CASRPVGRGAPLHF. The CDR3 DNA reads as TGTGCCAGCAGACCGGTGGGGCGGGGTGCACCCCTCCACTTT. The chain has TRBV6-5 and TRBJ1-6; TRBD1 might be the D (5 bases). Trimming removed 6 bases from V and 11 bases from J, with 17 bases in between. CDR3 length equals 14 residues. Germline CDR1 reads MNHEY; CDR2 reads SVGAGI.

The rearrangement joins TRBV5-5 to TRBJ2-1; D is possibly TRBD2 (5 bases). CDR1 is SGHKS, CDR2 YYEKEE, per germline (reference sequence). V was shortened by 4 bases and J by 1 base, with 15 bases between the two germline ends. The CDR3 covers 16 residues. This CDR3 is CASSPDQEASYNEQFF. The CDR3 nucleotides are TGTGCCAGCAGCCCGGACCAGGAGGCATCCTACAATGAGCAGTTCTTC. Variable domain in full (rest from reference TRBV5-5 and TRBJ2-1): DAGVTQSPTHLIKTRGQQVTLRCSPISGHKSVSWYQQVLGQGPQFIFQYYEKEERGRGNFPDRFSARQFPNYSSELNVNALLLGDSALYLCASSPDQEASYNEQFFGPGTRLTVL.

The rearrangement uses TRBV9 and TRBJ2-3, with D tentatively TRBD2 (6 bases). This CDR3 region has 16 residues. From germline, CDR1 is SGDLS and CDR2 YYNGEE. Trimming removed 0 bases from V and 8 bases from J, with 19 bases in between. The DNA of the CDR3 is TGTGCCAGCAGCGTAGTGGTCGGGGGATCAGCCGGTACGCAGTATTTT. Its protein product is CASSVVVGGSAGTQYF.

V and J are TRBV30 and TRBJ1-2; D might be TRBD1 (6 bases). Trimming took 5 bases from V and 3 from J, leaving 13 bases between them. CDR3 length: 13 amino acids. Germline loops: CDR1 GTSNPN, CDR2 SVGIG (reference sequence). The CDR3 coding sequence is TGTGCCTGGCATTTGGGGGCGGACTATGGCTACACCTTC. It encodes CAWHLGADYGYTF.

The chain recombines TRBV11-2 with TRBJ1-2; TRBD1 might be the D (5 bases). Trimming cost V 4 bases and J 8 bases, with 17 bases left between them. CDR3 length: 14 amino acids. Germline assignment: CDR1 SGHAT and CDR2 FQNNGV. CDR3 nucleotides: TGTGCCAGCAGCTCCCCCCAGGGCCGAAGGGGCTACACCTTC. Translation: CASSSPQGRRGYTF.

There are a few counts of this clone. The rearrangement links TRBV14 to TRBJ2-3, with 9 positions matching TRBD2. Trimming at V came to 5 bases and at J to 2 bases, leaving 14 bases not matched to a gene. CDR1 is SGHDN, CDR2 FVKESK, per germline. The CDR3 covers 18 residues. The CDR3 protein is CASSFSLIKRGATDTQYF. CDR3 nucleotides: TGTGCCAGCAGCTTCAGCCTTATTAAGCGGGGGGCCACAGATACGCAGTATTTT.

The chain recombines TRBV11-2 with TRBJ2-2; 7 nucleotides match TRBD2. Unmatched junction bases numbered 6, after V lost 0 bases and J lost 5 bases. CDR1 SGHAT and CDR2 FQNNGV come from the germline V gene. The CDR3 has 16 residues. CDR3 DNA: TGTGCCAGCAGCTTAGAGTGGGGAGGGAGGACCGGGGAGCTGTTTTTT. It codes for CASSLEWGGRTGELFF.

This clone has just a few counts. This chain uses TRBV6-5 with TRBJ1-5; no definite D call. Germline values: CDR1 MNHEY, CDR2 SVGAGI. The germline V and J ends were trimmed by 2 bases and 3 bases, with 8 bases remaining between them. This CDR3 spans 14 amino acids. The CDR3 region is CASSYGRYNQPQHF. The CDR3 nucleotides are TGTGCCAGCAGTTACGGGAGATACAATCAGCCCCAGCATTTT.

The chain combines TRBV6-1 with TRBJ2-3, with TRBD2 identical over 7 bases. Per germline, CDR1 MNHNS and CDR2 SASEGT. CDR3 length: 14 residues. V shed 0 bases and J 5 bases; nucleotides not matched to a gene: 2. This CDR3 reads CASSEAWTRDTQYF. The CDR3 DNA reads TGTGCCAGCAGTGAAGCTTGGACTAGAGATACGCAGTATTTT.

This clone has only one observation. This chain uses TRBV7-2 with TRBJ1-3, with D uncertain. The CDR3 is 13 residues long. CDR1 and CDR2 from the germline V gene are SGHTA and FQGNSA. V dropped 4 bases and J dropped 4 bases, with 8 bases sitting between them. CDR3 residues: CASSSVRGNTIYF. The CDR3 region has the DNA TGTGCCAGCAGCTCCGTGAGGGGAAACACCATATATTTT.

This chain joins TRBV7-3 and TRBJ2-5; 10 bases are a match to TRBD2. Germline CDR1 SGHTA, CDR2 FQGTGA. The CDR3 is made up of 14 amino acids. J lost 7 bases, V lost 3 bases, and 5 bases had no gene match. The CDR3 spells CASSFSGGPGTQYF. The CDR3 nucleotides are TGTGCCAGCAGCTTTAGCGGGGGGCCGGGGACCCAGTACTTC. Combining the CDR3 with reference TRBV7-3 and TRBJ2-5 gives the whole variable domain GAGVSQTPSNKVTEKGKYVELRCDPISGHTALYWYRQSLGQGPEFLIYFQGTGAADDSGLPNDRFFAVRPEGSVSTLKIQRTERGDSAVYLCASSFSGGPGTQYFGPGTRLLVL.

The chain combines TRBV5-4 with TRBJ2-5; TRBD1 agrees at 11 bases. The CDR3 has 15 amino acids. The V gene end was trimmed by 4 bases and the J gene end by 3 bases; junction bases not matched to a gene: 5. Germline lookup yields CDR1 SGHNT and CDR2 YYREEE (reference sequence). CDR3 nucleotide sequence: TGTGCCAGCAGCCCGGACAGGGGGCGAAAAGAGACCCAGTACTTC. Translated: CASSPDRGRKETQYF.

This clone came up once. The chain carries TRBV5-6 and TRBJ2-1, with 9 nucleotides matching TRBD2. V dropped 1 base and J dropped 1; count of bases not matched to a gene: 3. CDR1 and CDR2 from the germline V gene are SGHDT and YYEEEE. The CDR3 is made up of 16 amino acids. CDR3 bases: TGTGCCAGCAGCTTGTTAGCGGGAGAATCCTACAATGAGCAGTTCTTC. Translation gives CASSLLAGESYNEQFF.

The CDR3 sequence is CASSAVYNSPLHF. The CDR3 DNA follows: TGTGCCAGCAGCGCAGTATATAATTCACCCCTCCACTTT. The chain links TRBV7-2 to TRBJ1-6; D is uncertain. The CDR3 spans 13 residues. Germline CDR1 reads SGHTA; CDR2 reads FQGNSA. Trimming removed 5 bases at V and 4 bases at J, with 6 bases between.

The chain is built from TRBV9 and TRBJ2-5; TRBD1 matches 10 bases. V lost 3 bases, J lost 2 bases, and 4 bases stayed unmatched. Germline V gene lookup returns CDR1 SGDLS and CDR2 YYNGEE. This CDR3 contains 15 residues. The chain's CDR3 is CASSGQGAPQETQYF. The CDR3, as DNA: TGTGCCAGCAGCGGACAGGGGGCCCCACAAGAGACCCAGTACTTC.

As for this clone: Other DNA sequences in the sample encode the same CDR3. The chain combines TRBV5-1 with TRBJ2-2; perhaps TRBD1 as D (5 bases). Germline CDR1 SGHRS, CDR2 YFSETQ. Trimming pared 0 bases from V and 4 bases from J, leaving 10 bases between. CDR3 length equals 15 residues. The CDR3 loop is CASSLGGAGTGELFF. CDR3 in DNA: TGCGCCAGCAGCTTGGGGGGCGCTGGCACCGGGGAGCTGTTTTTT. The whole variable domain, filled in from reference TRBV5-1 and TRBJ2-2, reads KAGVTQTPRYLIKTRGQQVTLSCSPISGHRSVSWYQQTPGQGLQFLFEYFSETQRNKGNFPGRFSGRQFSNSRSEMNVSTLELGDSALYLCASSLGGAGTGELFFGEGSRLTVL.